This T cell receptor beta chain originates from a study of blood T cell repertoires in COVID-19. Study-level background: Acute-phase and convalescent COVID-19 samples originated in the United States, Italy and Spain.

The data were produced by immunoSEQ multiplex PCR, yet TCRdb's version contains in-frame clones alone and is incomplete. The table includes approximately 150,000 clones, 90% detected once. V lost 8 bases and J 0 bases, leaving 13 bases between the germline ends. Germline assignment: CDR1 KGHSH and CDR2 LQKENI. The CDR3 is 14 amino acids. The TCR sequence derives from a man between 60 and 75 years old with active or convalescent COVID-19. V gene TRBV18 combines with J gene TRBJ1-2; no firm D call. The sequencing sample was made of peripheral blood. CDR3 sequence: CASAEAAANYGYTF. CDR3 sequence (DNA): TGTGCCAGCGCGGAAGCGGCCGCTAACTATGGCTACACCTTC.